This T cell receptor beta chain comes out of a study of blood T cells in healthy people across ages. A J-beta primer mix and a sample-barcoded 5' primer were used in a second PCR of roughly 6 to 11 cycles. TCRdb itself ran the 5' RACE reads through MiXCR, one entry per CDR3 protein. This table has approximately 730,000 distinct CDR3 sequences, approximately 53% appearing once. Trimming pared 5 bases from V and 4 bases from J, leaving 18 bases between. CDR3 length equals 15 residues. Germline assignment: CDR1 SGHVS and CDR2 FNYEAQ. This clonotype was counted many times. The chain joins TRBV7-6 to TRBJ2-7, with no clear D. The sample comprised blood. The TCR comes from an older man in good health. The CDR3 loop reads CASSPSDSQRYEQYF. The CDR3 nucleotides are TGTGCCAGCAGCCCCAGCGACTCACAGCGATACGAGCAGTACTTC.